A single T cell receptor (beta chain) is shown here with its context. The deep-level immunoSEQ assay was used. Only in-frame clones appear in the TCRdb table, and some are missing; sequencing was by immunoSEQ multiplex PCR. In the table there are a few hundred thousand clones, 95% to 98% of which are singletons. Germline CDR1 reads SGHNT; CDR2 reads YYREEE (reference sequence). CDR3 length: 14 residues. Trimming removed 4 bases at V and 2 bases at J, with 9 bases between. The data stem from a study of shared clonotypes between healthy human individuals. The sample consisted of naive CD4+ T cells sorted from blood. Subset denoted: CD45RA+ positively selected. The rearrangement uses TRBV5-4 and TRBJ2-2; D perhaps matches TRBD2 (5 bases). The sequence came from a woman in her twenties or thirties in good health. In DNA form, the CDR3 reads TGTGCCAGCAGCGCGGACTTAAACACCGGGGAGCTGTTTTTT. Residues: CASSADLNTGELFF.